This T cell receptor (beta chain) was obtained from a study of somatic mutations in cytotoxic T cells in rheumatoid arthritis. Original processing notes: Patient CD8+ clones above 1% seldom matched published virus-specific TCRB sequences. Generated by immunoSEQ multiplex PCR, the TCRdb table keeps only in-frame clones and is missing some. For V, J and clone size, that table is used; D and trimming come from the DNA. This table holds around 15,000 clones, approximately 74% found once. CDR1 and CDR2 (germline): SQVTM, ANQGSEA. V trimming: 6 bases; J trimming: 0 bases; junction bases outside the gene matches: 9. This CDR3 is 17 amino acids long.

The TCR originated in an adult with rheumatoid arthritis. The chain recombines TRBV29-1 with TRBJ2-2; 11 positions agree with TRBD2. Sequenced sample: CD8+ T cells sorted from blood. CDR3 residues: CSVMGLADTSNTGELFF. CDR3 nucleotide sequence: TGCAGCGTCATGGGACTAGCGGACACATCGAACACCGGGGAGCTGTTTTTT.